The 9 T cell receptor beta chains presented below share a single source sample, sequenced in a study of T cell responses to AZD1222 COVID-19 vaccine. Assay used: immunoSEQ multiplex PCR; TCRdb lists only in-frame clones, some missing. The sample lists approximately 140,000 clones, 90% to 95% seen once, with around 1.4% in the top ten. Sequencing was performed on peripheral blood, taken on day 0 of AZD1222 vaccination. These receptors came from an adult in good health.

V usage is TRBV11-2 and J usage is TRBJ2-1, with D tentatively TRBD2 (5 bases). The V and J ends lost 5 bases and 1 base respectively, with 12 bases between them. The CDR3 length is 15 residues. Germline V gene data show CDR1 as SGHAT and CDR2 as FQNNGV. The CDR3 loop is CASSGGAESYNEQFF. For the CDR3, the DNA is TGTGCCAGCAGCGGAGGCGCGGAATCCTACAATGAGCAGTTCTTC. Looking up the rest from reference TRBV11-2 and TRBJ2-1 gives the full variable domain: EAGVAQSPRYKIIEKRQSVAFWCNPISGHATLYWYQQILGQGPKLLIQFQNNGVVDDSQLPKDRFSAERLKGVDSTLKIQPAKLEDSAVYLCASSGGAESYNEQFFGPGTRLTVL.

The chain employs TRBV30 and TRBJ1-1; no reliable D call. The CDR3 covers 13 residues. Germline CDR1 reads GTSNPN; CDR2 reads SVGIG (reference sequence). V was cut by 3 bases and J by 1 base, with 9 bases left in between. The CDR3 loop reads CAWRGRGNTEAFF. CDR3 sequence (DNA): TGTGCCTGGAGGGGCCGGGGGAACACTGAAGCTTTCTTT. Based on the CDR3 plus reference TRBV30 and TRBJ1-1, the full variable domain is SQTIHQWPATLVQPVGSPLSLECTVEGTSNPNLYWYRQAAGRGLQLLFYSVGIGQISSEVPQNLSASRPQDRQFILSSKKLLLSDSGFYLCAWRGRGNTEAFFGQGTRLTVV.

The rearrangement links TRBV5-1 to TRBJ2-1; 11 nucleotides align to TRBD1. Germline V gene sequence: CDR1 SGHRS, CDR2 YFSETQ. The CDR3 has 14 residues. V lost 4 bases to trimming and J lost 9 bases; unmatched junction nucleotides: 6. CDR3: CASSGDRGIGEQFF. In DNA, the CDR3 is TGCGCCAGCAGCGGGGACAGGGGGATAGGTGAGCAGTTCTTC.

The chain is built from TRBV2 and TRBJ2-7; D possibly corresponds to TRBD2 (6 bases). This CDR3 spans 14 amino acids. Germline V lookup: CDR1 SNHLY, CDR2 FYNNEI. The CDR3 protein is CAKIEEGTVYEQYF. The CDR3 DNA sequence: TGTGCGAAGATTGAGGAGGGAACCGTCTACGAGCAGTACTTC.

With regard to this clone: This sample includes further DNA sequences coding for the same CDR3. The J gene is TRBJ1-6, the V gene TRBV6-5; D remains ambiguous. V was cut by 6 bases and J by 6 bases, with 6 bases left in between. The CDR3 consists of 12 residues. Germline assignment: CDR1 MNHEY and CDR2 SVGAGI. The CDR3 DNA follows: TGTGCCAGCAGGCGCATTAATTCACCCCTCCACTTT. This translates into CASRRINSPLHF.

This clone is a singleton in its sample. As DNA, the CDR3 is TGCGCCAGCAGCCCCCGCCTAGGGACTACCCCAGATACGCAGTATTTT. Translation gives CASSPRLGTTPDTQYF. V usage is TRBV4-3 and J usage is TRBJ2-3, with 7 bases that match TRBD2. Losses at the gene ends were 4 bases for V and 4 bases for J; bases not matched to a gene: 11. The CDR3 is 16 amino acids. CDR1 LGHNA and CDR2 YSLEER come from the germline V gene.

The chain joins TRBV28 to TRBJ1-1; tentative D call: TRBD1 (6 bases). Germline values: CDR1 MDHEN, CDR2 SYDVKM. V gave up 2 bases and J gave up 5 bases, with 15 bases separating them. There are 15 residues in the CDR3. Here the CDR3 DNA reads TGTGCCAGCAGTTTAATGGGGGCGCAAGGTACTGAAGCTTTCTTT. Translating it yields CASSLMGAQGTEAFF.

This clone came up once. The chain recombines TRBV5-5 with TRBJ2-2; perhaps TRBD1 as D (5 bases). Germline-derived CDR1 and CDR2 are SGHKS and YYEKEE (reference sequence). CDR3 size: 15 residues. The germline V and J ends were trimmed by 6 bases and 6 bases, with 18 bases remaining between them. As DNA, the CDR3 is TGTGCCAGCACCGAGGCAAAGGGGTTCCCCGGGGAGCTGTTTTTT. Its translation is CASTEAKGFPGELFF.

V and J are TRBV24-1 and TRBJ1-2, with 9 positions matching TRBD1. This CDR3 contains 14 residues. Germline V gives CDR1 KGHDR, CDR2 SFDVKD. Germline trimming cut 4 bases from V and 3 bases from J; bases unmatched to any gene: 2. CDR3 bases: TGTGCCACCAGTGACCGGGACAGGGACTATGGCTACACCTTC. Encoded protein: CATSDRDRDYGYTF.